This entry lists 32 T cell receptor beta chains sequenced from one sample in a study of resident and recirculating memory T cells in vitiligo (dated by TCRdb to between 2018 and 2020). The method behind the library was the immunoSEQ multiplex PCR assay. Entries here come from immuneACCESS through TCRdb and include only in-frame sequences with V and J called. Some clones fail to appear in such tables; in the studies checked, an unresolved V gene covers under half of the shortfall, and the cause of the remainder is unknown. Across this sample there are 60,000 to 80,000 clones, with more than 85% seen only once. Jointly, the top ten make up around 4.6% of the sample. The sequenced material came from blood. The receptors were sampled from a male donor with vitiligo.

This rearrangement joins TRBV6-6 to TRBJ1-3; D may be TRBD1 (5 bases). CDR1 is MNHNY and CDR2 is SVGAGI in the germline V gene (reference sequence). This CDR3 region has 14 residues. Trimming cost V 11 bases and J 0 bases, with 14 bases left between them. The CDR3 DNA reads TGTGCCTTCAATCAAGGGGACTCTGGAAACACCATATATTTT. Residues: CAFNQGDSGNTIYF.

This chain uses TRBV4-1 with TRBJ2-7; maybe TRBD1 (7 bases). Trimming took off 4 bases at V and 6 bases at J, with 16 bases between the two ends. CDR1 is MGHRA and CDR2 is YSYEKL in the germline V gene. This CDR3 comprises 14 residues. CDR3 DNA: TGCGCCAGCAGCCCCGAACAGGGGAGGCCCGAGCAGTACTTC. Encoded protein: CASSPEQGRPEQYF.

This chain connects TRBV18 to TRBJ2-5, with D tentatively TRBD1 (7 bases). V dropped 2 bases and J dropped 5 bases, with 18 bases sitting between them. Germline V gives CDR1 KGHSH, CDR2 LQKENI. This CDR3 comprises 16 residues. CDR3 protein: CASSPREAGGFETQYF. The CDR3 region has the DNA TGTGCCAGCTCACCAAGAGAGGCAGGGGGGTTCGAGACCCAGTACTTC.

The chain carries TRBV7-3 and TRBJ1-1, with D possibly being TRBD1 (6 bases). The CDR3 extends over 16 amino acids. Germline lookup yields CDR1 SGHTA and CDR2 FQGTGA. V lost 0 bases and J lost 1, with 12 bases in between. The CDR3 loop is CASSLTRDTANTEAFF. CDR3 DNA sequence: TGTGCCAGCAGCTTAACTCGGGACACAGCGAACACTGAAGCTTTCTTT.

The genes are TRBV5-1 and TRBJ2-7, with TRBD1 as a possible D gene (5 bases). The CDR3 length is 13 residues. The V end was cut by 1 base, the J end by 4 bases, with 9 bases between. Germline-derived CDR1 and CDR2 are SGHRS and YFSETQ. The CDR3 bases are TGCGCCAGCAGCTTGACTTCAGGGTACGAGCAGTACTTC. Translation: CASSLTSGYEQYF.

The chain recombines TRBV6-5 with TRBJ1-6, with D possibly matching TRBD1 (5 bases). V lost 6 bases to trimming and J lost 0 bases, with 9 bases between them. The V gene's germline CDR1 is MNHEY and CDR2 SVGAGI. The CDR3 is 15 residues long. In nucleotides, the CDR3 is TGTGCCAGCAGAAGGGGTCTCTCCTATAATTCACCCCTCCACTTT. The encoded protein is CASRRGLSYNSPLHF.

The chain carries TRBV7-2 and TRBJ2-7, with 9 bases that match TRBD2. This CDR3 has 15 residues. Germline V gives CDR1 SGHTA, CDR2 FQGNSA. V lost 5 bases, J lost 7 bases, and 12 bases stayed unmatched. The CDR3 region has the DNA TGTGCCAGCAGCCTCACCGGGACTAGCCCCCAGGAGCAGTACTTC. It codes for CASSLTGTSPQEQYF.

V and J are TRBV18 and TRBJ1-4; 7 positions agree with TRBD1. The CDR3 is 14 amino acids. Germline lookup yields CDR1 KGHSH and CDR2 LQKENI. V lost 3 bases, J lost 5 bases, and 3 bases stayed unmatched. CDR3 residues: CASSPPGQNEKLFF. The CDR3 DNA follows: TGTGCCAGCTCACCGCCGGGACAGAATGAAAAACTGTTTTTT.

The chain has TRBV5-4 and TRBJ2-1; D might be TRBD2 (6 bases). Germline V lookup: CDR1 SGHNT, CDR2 YYREEE (reference sequence). V lost 0 bases to trimming and J lost 2 bases, with 9 bases between them. The CDR3 spans 15 residues. In DNA, the CDR3 is TGTGCCAGCAGCTTGGGACTAGGGGCCTACAATGAGCAGTTCTTC. Its protein product is CASSLGLGAYNEQFF.

The chain uses TRBV4-2 and TRBJ2-2; 11 bases agree with TRBD1. From germline, CDR1 is LGHNA and CDR2 YNFKEQ. The CDR3 is 16 amino acids. J was trimmed by 5 bases and V by 4 bases; bases with no gene match: 6. CDR3 sequence: CASSPRDRGKTGELFF. For the CDR3, the DNA is TGTGCCAGCAGCCCGAGGGACAGGGGGAAAACCGGGGAGCTGTTTTTT.

The chain joins TRBV5-1 to TRBJ1-2; D is perhaps TRBD1 (5 bases). This CDR3 has 12 residues. V shed 1 base and J shed 6 bases, with 7 bases lying between them. Germline V gene lookup returns CDR1 SGHRS and CDR2 YFSETQ. In DNA, the CDR3 is TGCGCCAGCAGCTTGACACAGGATGGCTACACCTTC. Amino acids: CASSLTQDGYTF.

The chain carries TRBV7-9 and TRBJ2-3; 10 nucleotides line up with TRBD2. The ends lost 1 base at V and 2 bases at J; junction bases unmatched: 3. The CDR3 has 16 amino acids. The germline V gene encodes CDR1 SEHNR and CDR2 FQNEAQ (reference sequence). CDR3 amino acids: CASSLGTSGATDTQYF. In DNA form, the CDR3 reads TGTGCCAGCAGCTTAGGTACTAGCGGGGCCACAGATACGCAGTATTTT.

The chain has TRBV28 and TRBJ1-2, with D unclear. CDR3 length equals 14 residues. Looked up from germline, CDR1 is MDHEN and CDR2 is SYDVKM. The V gene lost 1 base and the J gene lost 3 bases, with 9 bases spanning the gap. For the CDR3, the DNA is TGTGCCAGCAGTTTATTAGAGGTTCACTATGGCTACACCTTC. Its translation is CASSLLEVHYGYTF.

CDR3 sequence reads: CASSYSGQGTGYTF. The CDR3 DNA reads as TGTGCCAGCAGTTACTCGGGGCAGGGAACAGGCTACACCTTC. This chain links TRBV6-5 with TRBJ1-2, with D tentatively TRBD1 (5 bases). Germline loops: CDR1 MNHEY, CDR2 SVGAGI. This CDR3 contains 14 residues. V was pared by 0 bases and J by 8 bases, with 13 bases between.

The gene calls are TRBV7-9 and TRBJ2-2; 12 nucleotides match TRBD1. The CDR3 covers 16 residues. Germline CDR1 and CDR2: SEHNR and FQNEAQ (reference sequence). With V trimmed by 5 bases and J by 6 bases, 7 bases remained unmatched. For the CDR3, the DNA is TGTGCCAGCAGCCCGTGGGGACAGGGGGCTTCCGGGGAGCTGTTTTTT. Translating it yields CASSPWGQGASGELFF.

V usage is TRBV28 and J usage is TRBJ1-6; tentatively, D is TRBD1 (5 bases). Per the germline V gene, CDR1 is MDHEN and CDR2 is SYDVKM. V was pared by 5 bases and J by 10 bases, with 15 bases between. The CDR3 runs to 14 residues. This CDR3 reads CASSTRASRSPLHF. The CDR3 region has the DNA TGTGCCAGCAGTACCAGGGCCTCTCGATCACCCCTCCACTTT.

This chain links TRBV7-6 with TRBJ1-1; no clear D gene. The CDR3 loop spans 13 amino acids. The V gene lost 6 bases and the J gene lost 1 base, with 9 bases spanning the gap. The germline gives CDR1 SGHVS, CDR2 FNYEAQ. This CDR3 reads CASSSYKNTEAFF. CDR3 sequence (DNA): TGTGCCAGCAGTTCTTATAAGAACACTGAAGCTTTCTTT.

This sequence joins TRBV7-9 and TRBJ1-6; TRBD1 agrees at 9 bases. This CDR3 has 14 amino acids. J gave up 7 bases and V 5 bases, and 3 bases lay outside the gene matches. Germline V lookup: CDR1 SEHNR, CDR2 FQNEAQ (reference sequence). The CDR3 DNA reads TGTGCCAGCAGCCCCGACAGGGGGAATTCACCCCTCCACTTT. Translated, it gives CASSPDRGNSPLHF. The full variable domain, completed using reference TRBV7-9 and TRBJ1-6, is DTGVSQNPRHKITKRGQNVTFRCDPISEHNRLYWYRQTLGQGPEFLTYFQNEAQLEKSRLLSDRFSAERPKGSFSTLEIQRTEQGDSAMYLCASSPDRGNSPLHFGNGTRLTVT.

The chain carries TRBV15 and TRBJ2-3; 10 bases align to TRBD2. Germline values: CDR1 LNHNV, CDR2 YYDKDF (reference sequence). The CDR3 consists of 17 residues. With 1 base clipped from V and 10 bases from J, the junction kept 14 bases outside the gene matches. Here the CDR3 DNA reads TGTGCCACCAGCAGAGTACAACGACTAGCGGGCGGAAGAGCGCAGTATTTT. Protein sequence: CATSRVQRLAGGRAQYF.

The chain has TRBV5-1 and TRBJ2-5; 7 bases are shared with TRBD1. The germline V gene has CDR1 SGHRS and CDR2 YFSETQ. The CDR3 has 14 residues. The trim removed 4 bases at V and 5 bases at J, leaving 8 bases unmatched. CDR3 region: CASSGQARRETQYF. The CDR3 coding sequence is TGCGCCAGCAGCGGACAGGCGAGGAGGGAGACCCAGTACTTC.

Only a few counts were recorded for this clone. V usage is TRBV5-4 and J usage is TRBJ1-1; the D gene is possibly TRBD1 (5 bases). With 0 bases removed from V and 2 bases from J, the gap between germline ends came to 8 bases. CDR1 and CDR2 (germline): SGHNT, YYREEE (reference sequence). This CDR3 region has 14 residues. CDR3 in DNA: TGTGCCAGCAGCTTGGAGGGGCAAAACACTGAAGCTTTCTTT. Amino acid sequence: CASSLEGQNTEAFF.

The chain joins TRBV2 to TRBJ1-2, with 7 bases aligning to TRBD1. Germline lookup yields CDR1 SNHLY and CDR2 FYNNEI. V lost 3 bases, J lost 6 bases, and 7 bases stayed unmatched. This CDR3 is built from 14 residues. The CDR3 region has the DNA TGTGCCAGCAGTGAGTTGGACAGGAGAGATGGCTACACCTTC. It is translated as CASSELDRRDGYTF.

The chain uses TRBV10-2 and TRBJ2-1; D is ambiguous. The germline V gene has CDR1 WSHSY and CDR2 SAAADI. The germline V and J ends were trimmed by 3 bases and 4 bases, with 13 bases remaining between them. The CDR3 contains 15 residues. The CDR3 nucleotides read TGCGCCAGCAGTGACGAACTCAGGCTGTACAATGAGCAGTTCTTC. It translates to CASSDELRLYNEQFF.

The CDR3 is CASSSTSGGAGETQYF. As DNA, the CDR3 is TGTGCCAGCAGCTCGACTAGCGGGGGGGCTGGGGAGACCCAGTACTTC. The chain combines TRBV7-9 with TRBJ2-5, with 14 bases that match TRBD2. Germline V lookup: CDR1 SEHNR, CDR2 FQNEAQ (reference sequence). This CDR3 is 16 amino acids long. V gave up 4 bases and J gave up 5 bases; unmatched junction bases: 6. Full variable domain (outside the CDR3, taken from reference TRBV7-9 and TRBJ2-5): DTGVSQNPRHKITKRGQNVTFRCDPISEHNRLYWYRQTLGQGPEFLTYFQNEAQLEKSRLLSDRFSAERPKGSFSTLEIQRTEQGDSAMYLCASSSTSGGAGETQYFGPGTRLLVL.

This clone has only one observation. V gene TRBV4-3 combines with J gene TRBJ1-4; D perhaps matches TRBD1 (6 bases). CDR3 length: 15 amino acids. V was trimmed by 6 bases and J by 0 bases, leaving 11 bases between them. CDR1 is LGHNA and CDR2 is YSLEER in the germline V gene. The CDR3 region is CASRRQDATNEKLFF. CDR3 sequence (DNA): TGCGCCAGCAGGCGACAGGATGCAACTAATGAAAAACTGTTTTTT.

The CDR3 reads CASSLLKGARTEAFF. The CDR3 DNA follows: TGTGCCAGCAGTTTATTGAAGGGGGCGCGGACTGAAGCTTTCTTT. V and J are TRBV28 and TRBJ1-1, with 7 positions matching TRBD1. CDR1 is MDHEN and CDR2 is SYDVKM in the germline V gene. The CDR3 has 15 amino acids. With V trimmed by 1 base and J by 5 bases, 7 bases remained unmatched. Using reference TRBV28 and TRBJ1-1 for the parts outside the CDR3, the full variable domain is DVKVTQSSRYLVKRTGEKVFLECVQDMDHENMFWYRQDPGLGLRLIYFSYDVKMKEKGDIPEGYSVSREKKERFSLILESASTNQTSMYLCASSLLKGARTEAFFGQGTRLTVV.

V is TRBV5-1 and J is TRBJ2-3; D gene uncertain. The CDR3 spans 14 residues. V shed 6 bases and J shed 6 bases, with 17 bases lying between them. CDR1 and CDR2 (germline): SGHRS, YFSETQ. DNA for the CDR3: TGCGCCAGCACTCCGGCGGCGAGTCTCGATACGCAGTATTTT. As protein: CASTPAASLDTQYF.

CDR3: CASSTPTGRDTQYF. The CDR3 region has the DNA TGTGCCAGCAGCACCCCGACAGGGCGAGATACGCAGTATTTT. The chain couples TRBV5-5 to TRBJ2-3; TRBD1 matches 7 bases. The CDR3 sequence is 14 residues long. The V gene end was trimmed by 4 bases and the J gene end by 5 bases; junction bases not matched to a gene: 7. Germline CDR1 SGHKS, CDR2 YYEKEE (reference sequence).

The V call is TRBV11-2, the J call TRBJ1-1; no firm D call. V lost 3 bases and J lost 4, with 6 bases in between. CDR1 is SGHAT, CDR2 FQNNGV, per germline. The CDR3 sequence is 12 residues long. The chain's CDR3 is CASSFGFTEAFF. DNA of the CDR3: TGTGCCAGCAGCTTCGGGTTCACTGAAGCTTTCTTT.

The chain uses TRBV4-3 and TRBJ1-5, with TRBD1 matching over 9 bases. Germline CDR1 reads LGHNA; CDR2 reads YSLEER. After removal of 4 bases from V and 7 bases from J, the junction contained 11 bases not matched to a gene. This CDR3 is 16 amino acids long. CDR3 bases: TGCGCCAGCAGCCTTGTCTCGGGACAGGGACGGCAGCCCCAGCATTTT. This gives the protein CASSLVSGQGRQPQHF.

The rearrangement links TRBV7-2 to TRBJ1-1; TRBD1 might be the D (6 bases). This CDR3 has 14 residues. Germline V gene sequence: CDR1 SGHTA, CDR2 FQGNSA. V gave up 5 bases and J gave up 4 bases, with 14 bases separating them. The CDR3: CASSPQGSSTEAFF. For the CDR3, the DNA is TGTGCCAGCAGCCCACAGGGCAGTAGCACTGAAGCTTTCTTT.

This clone occurred once. The chain has TRBV7-2 and TRBJ1-2; 10 bases are shared with TRBD1. The germline V gene has CDR1 SGHTA and CDR2 FQGNSA. J lost 4 bases, V lost 6 bases, and 8 bases had no gene match. The CDR3 contains 15 residues. This CDR3 reads CASRTDRGSSYGYTF. In DNA form, the CDR3 reads TGTGCCAGCAGAACGGACAGGGGGAGCAGCTATGGCTACACCTTC.